This record looks at one T cell receptor beta chain sequence and its context. TCRdb keeps only in-frame clones here, not all; method: immunoSEQ multiplex PCR. The repertoire includes 40,000 to 60,000 clones, 78% of them detected once, and 3% to 3.5% sits in the top ten. This sample was included in a study of PD-1 blockade in mismatch repair-deficient tumors. With V trimmed by 6 bases and J by 1 base, 6 bases remained unmatched. There are 15 residues in the CDR3. Per germline, CDR1 ENHRY and CDR2 SYGVKD. The chain recombines TRBV10-3 with TRBJ2-1; 7 bases are shared with TRBD2. The starting material was peripheral blood, obtained 4 weeks after starting pembrolizumab. The sequence was collected from an adult with mismatch repair-deficient cancer. CDR3 sequence (DNA): TGTGCCATCAGCCCGGGGGGAGTGTCCTACAATGAGCAGTTCTTC. Amino acids: CAISPGGVSYNEQFF.